In its sample, the clone carrying this TCR beta chain was seen many times. This specimen comes from a study of T cells in Graves' hyperthyroidism and ophthalmopathy. The CDR3 has 14 amino acids. The germline CDR1 and CDR2 sequences are SGHRS and YFSETQ. The germline V and J ends were trimmed by 3 bases and 6 bases, with 16 bases remaining between them. Regions amplified from RNA transcripts were the TCR beta CDR3 regions. During a first-round RT-PCR of the TCR CDR3, the HTBI primer set was used. MiXCR, run by TCRdb on the multiplex PCR reads, gives a single entry per CDR3 protein. Among over 250,000 distinct CDR3 sequences, 12% to 15% were seen once, and the ten largest hold 34%.

The specimen was blood. The chain carries TRBV5-1 and TRBJ2-7; perhaps TRBD1 as D (6 bases). This clonotype was obtained from a woman aged 40 to 50 with Graves' ophthalmopathy. The CDR3 region is CASSSGQRYGEQYF. CDR3 nucleotides: TGCGCCAGCAGCTCGGGACAAAGGTATGGCGAGCAGTACTTC.